These T cell receptor beta chains were read from a single sample in a study of cytomegalovirus exposure and HLA in healthy donors. TCRdb's table, derived via immunoSEQ multiplex PCR, lists solely in-frame clones and lacks some. The sample records roughly 180,000 clones, approximately 71% being singletons. Sequencing was done on a sample of PBMCs. Receptor source: a woman in her thirties or forties in good health and CMV-seropositive. Each CDR3 is given with its conserved first and last residue. The order of the fields is J gene, D gene, V gene, clone size, CDR3 length, CDR3 protein, CDR3 DNA. The D gene is left open where the match is weak. Where a row states a size, it is once, few, many or the class of an expanded clone; other rows omit it.

>TRBJ2-3|TRBD2|TRBV7-3|few|14
CASSSGLATDTQYF
TGTGCCAGCAGCTCTGGACTAGCCACAGATACGCAGTATTTT
>TRBJ2-2|.|TRBV4-3|.|15
CASSQDQRGSGELFF
TGCGCCAGCAGCCAAGATCAACGGGGGTCCGGGGAGCTGTTTTTT
>TRBJ1-2|TRBD1|TRBV25-1|.|15
CASSFAGTGGFGYTF
TGTGCCAGCAGCTTCGCTGGGACAGGGGGTTTTGGCTACACCTTC
>TRBJ2-7|.|TRBV7-6|.|13
CASSSGVLYEQYF
TGTGCCAGCAGCTCCGGAGTGCTCTACGAGCAGTACTTC
>TRBJ2-7|.|TRBV7-3|.|21
CASSRDRGPLGSGRASGEQYF
TGTGCCAGCAGCCGAGACAGGGGCCCCTTGGGTAGCGGGAGAGCCTCGGGCGAGCAGTACTTC
>TRBJ2-7|TRBD2|TRBV11-2|.|15
CASSLVAGTAYEQYF
TGTGCCAGCAGCTTGGTAGCGGGTACCGCCTACGAGCAGTACTTC
>TRBJ2-5|.|TRBV7-9|.|15
CASSLHGASQETQYF
TGTGCCAGCAGCTTACACGGTGCAAGCCAAGAGACCCAGTACTTC
>TRBJ1-4|.|TRBV9|.|13
CASSVGPDEKLFF
TGTGCCAGCAGCGTAGGTCCCGATGAAAAACTGTTTTTT
>TRBJ2-7|TRBD2|TRBV18|.|14
CASSPGSGRREQYF
TGTGCCAGCTCACCGGGGAGCGGGAGGCGGGAGCAGTACTTC
>TRBJ2-2|.|TRBV7-3|.|13
CASREQGTGELFF
TGTGCCAGCAGGGAACAGGGAACCGGGGAGCTGTTTTTT
>TRBJ2-2|.|TRBV7-2|.|12
CASSLAPGELFF
TGTGCCAGCAGCTTGGCCCCCGGGGAGCTGTTTTTT
>TRBJ1-4|TRBD1|TRBV19|.|12
CASTGGNEKLFF
TGTGCCAGTACAGGGGGGAATGAAAAACTGTTTTTT
>TRBJ2-1|TRBD1|TRBV25-1|.|16
CASSAYRGTGNNEQFF
TGTGCCAGCAGTGCGTATAGGGGGACAGGGAACAATGAGCAGTTCTTC
>TRBJ2-1|.|TRBV19|.|15
CASSINDYYYNEQFF
TGTGCCAGTAGTATTAACGACTACTACTACAATGAGCAGTTCTTC
>TRBJ1-3|TRBD1|TRBV2|few|16
CASSAHRTGTVNTIYF
TGTGCCAGCAGTGCCCATCGGACAGGGACGGTAAACACCATATATTTT
>TRBJ2-1|.|TRBV6-1|.|15
CASEHLVGGYNEQFF
TGTGCCAGCGAACACCTCGTAGGGGGTTACAATGAGCAGTTCTTC
>TRBJ1-4|.|TRBV5-6|.|13
CASSLRQQEKLFF
TGTGCCAGCAGTCTGAGGCAGCAAGAAAAACTGTTTTTT
>TRBJ1-2|TRBD1|TRBV14|.|16
CASSQEQGQGLYGYTF
TGTGCCAGCAGCCAAGAGCAGGGACAGGGCCTCTATGGCTACACCTTC
>TRBJ2-1|TRBD2|TRBV14|.|15
CASRLTSGRFNEQFF
TGTGCCAGCAGGCTGACTAGCGGGAGATTTAATGAGCAGTTCTTC
>TRBJ2-1|TRBD2|TRBV6-5|.|13
CASNEGGRDEQFF
TGTGCCAGCAATGAGGGAGGGCGCGATGAGCAGTTCTTC
>TRBJ1-4|.|TRBV7-9|once|17
CSSSLEAGAASNEKLFF
TGTTCCAGCAGCTTAGAGGCAGGGGCGGCCTCTAATGAAAAACTGTTTTTT
>TRBJ1-5|.|TRBV7-9|.|14
CASSADTYNQPQHF
TGTGCCAGCAGCGCGGACACGTACAATCAGCCCCAGCATTTT
>TRBJ2-3|.|TRBV21-1|.|14
CASTRKRWCDTQYF
TGTGCCAGCACGCGTAAAAGATGGTGTGATACGCAGTATTTT
>TRBJ2-3|.|TRBV4-2|.|15
CASSQDRLQTDTQYF
TGTGCCAGCAGCCAAGACAGGCTACAGACAGATACGCAGTATTTT
>TRBJ2-2|TRBD2|TRBV9|.|14
CASGGTSGAGELFF
TGTGCCAGCGGAGGGACTAGCGGTGCCGGGGAGCTGTTTTTT
>TRBJ1-1|.|TRBV5-1|once|12
CASRSENTEAFF
TGCGCCAGCAGGAGCGAGAACACTGAAGCTTTCTTT
>TRBJ1-1|.|TRBV28|once|16
CASSWGGSGMNTEAFF
TGTGCCAGCAGTTGGGGGGGCTCAGGGATGAACACTGAAGCTTTCTTT
>TRBJ2-3|.|TRBV19|.|14
CASGTPGTTDTQYF
TGTGCCAGTGGGACTCCAGGAACCACAGATACGCAGTATTTT
>TRBJ2-7|TRBD2|TRBV19|once|14
CASSTPGLFNEQYF
TGTGCCAGTAGTACTCCGGGACTATTCAACGAGCAGTACTTC
>TRBJ2-1|TRBD2|TRBV7-9|.|14
CASKDTSGSYEQFF
TGTGCCAGCAAGGATACCAGCGGGAGTTATGAGCAGTTCTTC
>TRBJ1-1|TRBD1|TRBV28|few|16
CASSVESQGAFTEAFF
TGTGCCAGCAGCGTAGAGTCACAGGGGGCGTTCACTGAAGCTTTCTTT
>TRBJ1-1|TRBD1|TRBV2|.|14
CASSGTGPGTEAFF
TGTGCCAGCAGTGGGACAGGGCCCGGGACTGAAGCTTTCTTT
>TRBJ1-5|TRBD1|TRBV19|.|17
CASSIRDRGVSNQPQHF
TGTGCCAGTAGTATCCGGGACAGGGGCGTCAGCAATCAGCCCCAGCATTTT
>TRBJ2-5|.|TRBV7-6|.|14
CASSLVKAGETQYF
TGTGCCAGCAGCTTAGTCAAAGCCGGAGAGACCCAGTACTTC
>TRBJ1-1|.|TRBV6-6|.|14
CASSYLTANTEAFF
TGTGCCAGCAGTTACTTGACAGCGAACACTGAAGCTTTCTTT
>TRBJ1-1|TRBD1|TRBV9|.|14
CASSPQVGRGLAFF
TGTGCCAGCAGCCCCCAAGTAGGCAGGGGGCTAGCTTTCTTT
>TRBJ1-2|TRBD1|TRBV5-8|.|15
CASSPGQGAYYGYTF
TGTGCCAGCAGCCCCGGACAGGGCGCGTACTATGGCTACACCTTC
>TRBJ1-1|TRBD1|TRBV2|.|16
CASSEEGQVLNTEAFF
TGTGCCAGCAGTGAGGAGGGACAGGTACTGAACACTGAAGCTTTCTTT
>TRBJ2-1|TRBD2|TRBV19|.|14
CASSFSGSSNEQFF
TGTGCCAGTAGTTTTAGCGGGAGCTCTAATGAGCAGTTCTTC
>TRBJ2-2|.|TRBV25-1|few|16
CASSEYGGATTGELFF
TGTGCCAGCAGTGAATATGGGGGGGCCACTACCGGGGAGCTGTTTTTT
>TRBJ2-7|TRBD2|TRBV5-4|.|15
CASSVGTSGSYEQYF
TGTGCCAGCAGCGTCGGGACTAGCGGCTCCTACGAGCAGTACTTC
>TRBJ1-1|.|TRBV19|.|14
CASSIEGRTAEAFF
TGTGCCAGTAGTATAGAAGGTCGGACAGCAGAAGCTTTCTTT
>TRBJ1-2|TRBD1|TRBV7-3|.|13
CASSPARTGSITF
TGTGCCAGCAGCCCGGCCCGGACAGGGTCCATCACCTTC